The source of this TCR beta chain is a study of tumor-infiltrating lymphocytes in primary liver carcinoma. As for this clonotype: Its antigen is as yet unknown. The junction departs from germline at one end; a sequencing error may be responsible.

Study observations and caveats: Only about 8-25% of top clones occurred in every one of the five tumor regions.

The template, approximately 500 ng total RNA, yielded TCR beta cDNA made with a constant-region primer. It was through three nested multiplex PCR rounds of slightly modified ARM-PCR that TCR beta libraries arose. One entry per CDR3 protein results from TCRdb running MiXCR on the multiplex PCR reads. The top ten hold about 27% of the sample, which has about 74,000 distinct CDR3 sequences, roughly 69% seen once. The study co-extracted DNA and RNA from roughly 20-30 mg of unsorted bulk tissue. HBV chronically infected the treatment-naive patients. This receptor was taken from a middle-aged man with primary liver carcinoma and hepatitis B virus infection. Sample: liver tumor tissue from sampling region 4. Subset described: tumor region T4, right-lateral pole.

The CDR3: CVSSSLNQPQHF. The CDR3 DNA is TGTGTCAGCAGTTCCCTGAACCAGCCCCAGCATTTT. This chain links TRBV5-5 with TRBJ1-5; no clear D gene. CDR1 is SGHKS, CDR2 YYEKEE, per germline (reference sequence). The CDR3 has 12 amino acids. Full variable domain (missing parts from reference TRBV5-5 and TRBJ1-5): DAGVTQSPTHLIKTRGQQVTLRCSPISGHKSVSWYQQVLGQGPQFIFQYYEKEERGRGNFPDRFSARQFPNYSSELNVNALLLGDSALYLCVSSSLNQPQHFGDGTRLSIL.